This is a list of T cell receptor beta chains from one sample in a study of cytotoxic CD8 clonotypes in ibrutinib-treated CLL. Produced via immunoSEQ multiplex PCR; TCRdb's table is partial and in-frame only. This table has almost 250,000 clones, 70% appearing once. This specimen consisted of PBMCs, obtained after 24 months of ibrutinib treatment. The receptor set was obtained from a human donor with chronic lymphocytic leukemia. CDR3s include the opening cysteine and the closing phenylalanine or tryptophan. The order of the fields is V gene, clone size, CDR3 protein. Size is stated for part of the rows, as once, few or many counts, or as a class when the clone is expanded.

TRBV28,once,CASRTGTGRYEQYF
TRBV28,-,CASSLMQGGQETQYF
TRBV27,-,CASTPTQQYTEAFF
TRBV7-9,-,CASSLLGLQANEQFF
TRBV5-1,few,CATNRGYDNEQFF
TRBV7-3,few,CASSPGRAGELFF
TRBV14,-,CASSQSDSKGYEQYF
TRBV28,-,CATGGLKNSYEQYF
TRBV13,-,CASSRDAAPGF
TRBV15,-,CATSINTGTGEQYF
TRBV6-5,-,CASSRDSREHEQYF
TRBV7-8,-,CASSSRDFNGYTF
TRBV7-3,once,CASSDRAVDEKLFF